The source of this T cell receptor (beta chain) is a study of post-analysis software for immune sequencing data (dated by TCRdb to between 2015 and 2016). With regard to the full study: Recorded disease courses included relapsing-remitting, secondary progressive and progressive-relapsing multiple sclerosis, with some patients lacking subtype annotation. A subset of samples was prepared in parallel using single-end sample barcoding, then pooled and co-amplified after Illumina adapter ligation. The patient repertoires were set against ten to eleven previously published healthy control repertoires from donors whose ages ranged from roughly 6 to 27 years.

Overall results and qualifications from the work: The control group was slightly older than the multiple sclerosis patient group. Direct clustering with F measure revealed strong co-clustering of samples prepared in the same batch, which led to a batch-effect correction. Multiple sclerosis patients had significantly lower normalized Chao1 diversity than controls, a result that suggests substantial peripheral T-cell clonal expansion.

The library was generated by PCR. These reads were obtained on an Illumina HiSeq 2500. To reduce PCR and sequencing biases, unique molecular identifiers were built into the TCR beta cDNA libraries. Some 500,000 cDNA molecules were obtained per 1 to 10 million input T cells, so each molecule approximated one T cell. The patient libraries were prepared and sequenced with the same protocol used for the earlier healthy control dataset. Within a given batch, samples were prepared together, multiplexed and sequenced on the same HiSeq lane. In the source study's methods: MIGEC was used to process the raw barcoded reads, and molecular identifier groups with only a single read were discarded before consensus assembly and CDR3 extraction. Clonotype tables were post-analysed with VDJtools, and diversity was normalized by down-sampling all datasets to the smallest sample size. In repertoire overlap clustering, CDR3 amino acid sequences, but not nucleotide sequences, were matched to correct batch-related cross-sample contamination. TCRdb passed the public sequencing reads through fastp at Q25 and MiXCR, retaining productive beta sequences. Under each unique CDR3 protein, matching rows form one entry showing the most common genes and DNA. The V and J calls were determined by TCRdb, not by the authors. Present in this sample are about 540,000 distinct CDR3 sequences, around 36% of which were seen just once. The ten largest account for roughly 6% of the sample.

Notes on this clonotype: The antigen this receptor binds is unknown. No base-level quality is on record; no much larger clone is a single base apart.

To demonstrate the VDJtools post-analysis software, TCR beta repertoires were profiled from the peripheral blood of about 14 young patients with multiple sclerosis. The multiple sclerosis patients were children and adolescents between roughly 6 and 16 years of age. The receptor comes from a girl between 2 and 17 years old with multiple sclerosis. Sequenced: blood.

This receptor carries the CDR3 CASSPRDRVRGYTF. The DNA sequence is TGTGCCAGCAGCCCGAGGGACAGGGTTCGTGGCTACACCTTC. The chain couples TRBV11-1 to TRBJ1-2; 9 nucleotides in the junction match TRBD1. There are 14 amino acids in the CDR3, from cysteine to phenylalanine inclusive. Just the 42-base CDR3 DNA is kept, in frame starting at base 1. At the junction V is shortened by 5 bases and J by 7 bases; bases outside the gene matches: 8. According to the germline V gene (reference sequence), CDR1 reads SGHAT and CDR2 reads FQDESV. Supplemented by the reference TRBV11-1 and TRBJ1-2 proteins around the CDR3, the complete variable domain is EAEVAQSPRYKITEKSQAVAFWCDPISGHATLYWYRQILGQGPELLVQFQDESVVDDSQLPKDRFSAERLKGVDSTLKIQPAELGDSAMYLCASSPRDRVRGYTFGSGTRLTVV.